This T cell receptor beta chain was recovered during a study of blood T cell repertoires in COVID-19. Study-wide background: The samples span acute and convalescent COVID-19 from the United States, Italy and Spain. Nucleic acid was either cDNA or gDNA, and it came from T cells, B-cell-depleted T cells, or PBMCs.

Repertoires were generated with immunoSEQ multiplex PCR, while TCRdb's copy carries only in-frame clones and drops some. The sample yields approximately 220,000 clones, about nine tenths seen once. Participants came from about two dozen US areas, aged about 18 to 95 years. The clonotype comes from a woman aged 40 to 50 with acute COVID-19. Sequenced sample: PBMCs or T cells enriched from blood (not recorded which).

CDR3 DNA sequence: TGTGCCAGCAGCGCTTCCGTTCCGGCAGATACGCAGTATTTT. It yields the protein CASSASVPADTQYF. The J gene is TRBJ2-3, the V gene TRBV7-9; D is ambiguous. Germline assignment: CDR1 SEHNR and CDR2 FQNEAQ (reference sequence). The ends were cut back, 5 bases at V and 4 bases at J, with 13 bases in the middle. The CDR3 contains 14 residues.